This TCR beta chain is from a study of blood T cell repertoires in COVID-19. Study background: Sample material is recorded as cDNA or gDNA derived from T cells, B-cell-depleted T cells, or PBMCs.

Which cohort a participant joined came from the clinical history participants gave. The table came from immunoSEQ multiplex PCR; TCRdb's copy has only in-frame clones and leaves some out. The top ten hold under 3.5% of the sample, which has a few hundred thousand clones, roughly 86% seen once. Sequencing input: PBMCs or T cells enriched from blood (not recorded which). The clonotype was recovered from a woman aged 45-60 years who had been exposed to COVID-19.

CDR3 nucleotides: TGCGCCAGCAGCCCAGGACAGGGTTCTTCTGAAAAACTGTTTTTT. Translation: CASSPGQGSSEKLFF. The chain employs TRBV5-1 and TRBJ1-4, with TRBD1 matching 8 bases. Germline CDR1 reads SGHRS; CDR2 reads YFSETQ. This CDR3 has 15 residues. The J segment lost 7 bases and the V segment lost 4 bases, leaving 9 bases of the junction unmatched.